This TCR beta chain was obtained from a study of cytomegalovirus exposure and HLA in healthy donors. Study findings and constraints: The study flagged about 160 TCR beta chains as cytomegalovirus-associated. Earlier results showed most TCR beta V segments being productive about 90% or about 30% of the time. TCR beta sequences numbering about 17,000 were associated with HLA alleles at 0.05 false discovery rate in a later analysis.

Primers: 60 Vbeta forward and 13 Jbeta reverse. Generated by immunoSEQ multiplex PCR, the TCRdb table keeps only in-frame clones and is missing some. The sample lists over 50,000 clones; 65% to 80% were seen once. About this clone itself: No antigen is known for it.

The V gene end was trimmed by 1 base and the J gene end by 5 bases; junction bases not matched to a gene: 8. Germline V gene data show CDR1 as KGHSH and CDR2 as LQKENI. The CDR3 extends over 17 amino acids. The chain carries TRBV18 and TRBJ2-1; the match to TRBD1 covers 10 bases. This TCR was recovered from a man in his forties in good health and CMV-seropositive. Material: PBMCs. CDR3 sequence: CASSPLPGTGVDNEQFF. The CDR3, as DNA: TGTGCCAGCTCACCACTACCTGGGACAGGGGTCGACAATGAGCAGTTCTTC.